These T cell receptor beta chains were read from a single sample in a study of response to subunit inactivated influenza vaccine. TCRdb analysed the RT-PCR reads with MiXCR anew, one entry per CDR3 protein. The table lists 650,000 to 800,000 distinct CDR3 sequences, 11% to 15% of them singletons. The sequenced sample was PBMCs from blood, obtained 14 to 15 days before vaccination. These receptors came from a man between 50 and 59 years old who received an inactivated influenza vaccine. Both conserved end residues are part of each CDR3. A D gene is named only where the DNA matches it firmly. Clone sizes are given selectively: once, few, many, or a class where the clone is expanded.

j_call	d_call	v_call	clone_size	cdr3_nt	cdr3_aa
TRBJ2-2	NA	TRBV19	few	TGTGCCAGCACAACCGGGACACTCGGAATCGGGGAGCTGTTTTTT	CASTTGTLGIGELFF
TRBJ1-1	TRBD1	TRBV5-6	few	TGTGCCAGCAGCTTTAGGACAGGGGGCTTATCGAACACTGAAGCTTTCTTT	CASSFRTGGLSNTEAFF
TRBJ2-5	TRBD2	TRBV24-1	NA	TGTGCCACCAGTGATTCTAGCGGGGGGTTTGAAGGGGAGACCCAGTACTTC	CATSDSSGGFEGETQYF
TRBJ1-1	NA	TRBV7-8	NA	TGTGCCAGCAGCCATATCCGAGGACGAGGGGGGACTGAAGCTTTCTTT	CASSHIRGRGGTEAFF
TRBJ1-1	TRBD1	TRBV29-1	many	TGCAGCGTTGAAAGGACAGGGTTGAACACTGAAGCTTTCTTT	CSVERTGLNTEAFF
TRBJ2-1	TRBD2	TRBV15	few	TGTGCCACCAGCAGAGATCACGGGACTAGCGGGTTGTTCCTCTCCTACAATGAGCAGTTCTTC	CATSRDHGTSGLFLSYNEQFF
TRBJ2-1	TRBD2	TRBV19	few	TGTGCCAGTAGTATTGGACTAGCGATCGATGAGCAGTTCTTC	CASSIGLAIDEQFF
TRBJ2-7	NA	TRBV24-1	many	TGTGCCACCAGTGATTCGGCAGGGAAGGAATACGAGCAGTACTTC	CATSDSAGKEYEQYF
TRBJ2-3	TRBD2	TRBV7-7	few	TGTGCCAGCAGCTTAGGTCTAGCGGGAATAGCAGATACGCAGTATTTT	CASSLGLAGIADTQYF
TRBJ2-1	NA	TRBV6-2/TRBV6-3	NA	TGTGCCAGCAGCCCCGGGATCACATACAATGAGCAGTTCTTC	CASSPGITYNEQFF
TRBJ2-7	TRBD1	TRBV11-2	NA	TGTGCCAGCAGCTTAGTAACCGGGACAGGGACCTACGAGCAGTACTTC	CASSLVTGTGTYEQYF
TRBJ2-2	NA	TRBV11-2	NA	TGTGCCAGCAGTTACAGGGGGGGGACCGGGGAGCTGTTTTTT	CASSYRGGTGELFF
TRBJ2-3	TRBD1	TRBV10-3	NA	TGTGCCATCAGTGAGACCGGGACAGGCCAGACAGATACGCAGTATTTT	CAISETGTGQTDTQYF
TRBJ1-2	TRBD1	TRBV29-1	few	TGCAGCGCCGGACAGGTTGCCCGTGGCTACACCTTC	CSAGQVARGYTF
TRBJ2-5	NA	TRBV6-2/TRBV6-3	few	TGTGCCAGCAGCAGGGTGGAGACCCAGTACTTC	CASSRVETQYF
TRBJ2-1	NA	TRBV27	NA	TGTGCCAGCAGTTTATCGCAGGCAAACTACAATGAGCAGTTCTTC	CASSLSQANYNEQFF
TRBJ1-5	NA	TRBV27	NA	TGTGCCAGCAGTTTCTTTCGCAGTGATGATCAGCCCCAGCATTTT	CASSFFRSDDQPQHF
TRBJ2-7	TRBD1	TRBV3-1	many	TGTGCCAGCAGCGCTCGACAGGGCCCCTACGAGCAGTACTTC	CASSARQGPYEQYF
TRBJ1-5	NA	TRBV21-1	few	TGTGCCCTGCCGGGGACATTCGATCAGCCCCAGCATTTT	CALPGTFDQPQHF
TRBJ1-5	NA	TRBV12-3/TRBV12-4	few	TGTGCCAGCAGTTCGGGCAGTCCTTATAGCAATCAGCCCCAGCATTTT	CASSSGSPYSNQPQHF
TRBJ2-7	TRBD2	TRBV20-1	few	TGCAGTGCTAGGGCGGGAGTGATTTACGAGCAGTACTTC	CSARAGVIYEQYF
TRBJ2-3	TRBD2	TRBV24-1	NA	TGTGCCACCAGTGATTTACCAGCGGGAAGTACAGATACGCAGTATTTT	CATSDLPAGSTDTQYF
TRBJ2-7	NA	TRBV9	many	TGTGCCAGCAGCGTGGGGTACGAGCAGTACTTC	CASSVGYEQYF
TRBJ2-3	NA	TRBV6-2/TRBV6-3	few	TGTGCCAGCAAACTGGCCTTGGGCACAGATACGCAGTATTTT	CASKLALGTDTQYF
TRBJ1-5	NA	TRBV18	NA	TGTGCCAGCTCACCACAGAAAAATCAGCCCCAGCATTTT	CASSPQKNQPQHF
TRBJ2-3	NA	TRBV30	NA	TGTGCCTGGAGTCCTAGAACAGGGTTTAGCACAGATACGCAGTATTTT	CAWSPRTGFSTDTQYF
TRBJ1-5	NA	TRBV6-5	few	TGTGCCATAGGACGTTTCAATCAGCCCCAGCATTTT	CAIGRFNQPQHF
TRBJ1-6	NA	TRBV15	many	TGTGCCACCAGCAGAGTGCGTCAGGGCTATAATTCACCCCTCCACTTT	CATSRVRQGYNSPLHF
TRBJ2-3	NA	TRBV9	NA	TGTGCCAGCAGCGTAGATGGGGCTGCGGATACGCAGTATTTT	CASSVDGAADTQYF
TRBJ2-2	NA	TRBV4-1	many	TGCGCCAGCAGCCATCAATCCCTCTTGAACACCGGGGAGCTGTTTTTT	CASSHQSLLNTGELFF
TRBJ2-5	NA	TRBV12-3/TRBV12-4	NA	TGTGCCAGCAGTTTTGCACAGGGCCCGGAGACCCAGTACTTC	CASSFAQGPETQYF
TRBJ1-5	NA	TRBV6-1	few	TGTGCCAGCGGGCAGAACTACAGGGATAATCAGCCCCAGCATTTT	CASGQNYRDNQPQHF
TRBJ2-2	TRBD1	TRBV12-5	NA	TGTGCTAGTGGTCAGGGACAGGGGGGCACCGGGGAGCTGTTTTTT	CASGQGQGGTGELFF
TRBJ2-3	NA	TRBV7-8	NA	TGTGCCAGCAGCCTAACAGGAATGGATACGCAGTATTTT	CASSLTGMDTQYF
TRBJ1-1	TRBD1	TRBV20-1	NA	TGCAGTGCTAGAGATAGGGTGCTGACAGGGGGAGCTTTGAACACTGAAGCTTTCTTT	CSARDRVLTGGALNTEAFF
TRBJ2-1	NA	TRBV5-1	many	TGCGCCAGCAGCCCCGCCACCGGGGGCTCCTACAATGAGCAGTTCTTC	CASSPATGGSYNEQFF
TRBJ1-6	NA	TRBV28	many	TGTGCCAGCAAACCCCTCCTCGACAGGATGAGGTATTCACCCCTCCACTTT	CASKPLLDRMRYSPLHF
TRBJ2-5	NA	TRBV20-1	NA	TGCAGTGCTCTACAGGGGGCGGGAGGAGAGACCCAGTACTTC	CSALQGAGGETQYF
TRBJ1-2	TRBD1	TRBV7-2	once	TGTGCCAGCAGCCCATCGACAGGGGGCGTTCATGGCTACACCTTC	CASSPSTGGVHGYTF
TRBJ2-5	NA	TRBV7-2	NA	TGTGCCAGCAGCGGGGACGGACGGTACCAAGAGACCCAGTACTTC	CASSGDGRYQETQYF
TRBJ2-5	NA	TRBV28	few	TGTGCCAGCAGGGGATTTCAGGAAGAGACCCAGTACTTC	CASRGFQEETQYF
TRBJ2-3	TRBD1	TRBV28	many	TGTGCCAGCAGCTTAGGGGGCGTAGATACGCAGTATTTT	CASSLGGVDTQYF
TRBJ1-1	NA	TRBV12-3/TRBV12-4	few	TGTGCCAGCAGTTTCGAGCTGGGACGTGAAGCTTTCTTT	CASSFELGREAFF
TRBJ1-2	NA	TRBV29-1	few	TGCAGCGTTGAAGATCTAGGGGGAGGACACCAACCCTATGGCTACACCTTC	CSVEDLGGGHQPYGYTF
TRBJ2-7	NA	TRBV7-8	many	TGTGCCAGCAGCTTAGATTTAGGAGACGAGCAGTACTTC	CASSLDLGDEQYF
TRBJ2-3	TRBD2	TRBV9	NA	TGTGCCAGCAGCGCCGGGACTATGGGGGATACGCAGTATTTT	CASSAGTMGDTQYF
TRBJ1-6	NA	TRBV6-2/TRBV6-3	NA	TGTGCCAGCAGTTACGGGATGAATTCACCCCTCCACTTT	CASSYGMNSPLHF
TRBJ2-3	NA	TRBV7-9	NA	TGTGCCAGCAGCCGGGACCTAGGCACAGATACGCAGTATTTT	CASSRDLGTDTQYF
TRBJ2-5	NA	TRBV6-5	few	TGTGCCAGCAGTTACCTGGGGGCAGGGGAGACCCAGTACTTC	CASSYLGAGETQYF
TRBJ2-6	NA	TRBV7-2	NA	TGTGCCAGCAGCTTAGCGTGGTCTGGGGCCAACGTCCTGACTTTC	CASSLAWSGANVLTF
TRBJ2-2	TRBD2	TRBV5-1	NA	TGCGCCAGCAGCTTTCGACTAGCGGACACCGGGGAGCTGTTTTTT	CASSFRLADTGELFF
TRBJ2-5	TRBD1	TRBV6-5	many	TGTGCCAGCAGTTCCAACAGGGGGCGTCAAGAGACCCAGTACTTC	CASSSNRGRQETQYF
TRBJ2-7	NA	TRBV5-1	NA	TGCGCCAGCCGGATTGGAGCCTACGAGCAGTACTTC	CASRIGAYEQYF
TRBJ1-2	NA	TRBV28	few	TGTGCCAGCAGTGCCCCGGGGGGGCGCAGTTACGGCTACACCTTC	CASSAPGGRSYGYTF